Listed here are 32 T cell receptor beta chains from one sample, sequenced in a study of OX40 agonist ivuxolimab in advanced cancers. TCRdb's table, derived via immunoSEQ multiplex PCR, lists solely in-frame clones and lacks some. Here the sample spans 99,000 or so clones, just under 95% being singletons. Material: CD4+ or CD8+ T cells sorted from blood, obtained in a trial of the OX40 agonist ivuxolimab. The receptors here all came from an adult with an advanced solid tumor such as melanoma, head and neck, liver or kidney cancer.

CDR3 protein: CASRGETGGDSNQPQHF. The DNA for the CDR3 is TGTGCCAGCAGAGGAGAGACAGGGGGAGATAGCAATCAGCCCCAGCATTTT. V usage is TRBV2 and J usage is TRBJ1-5, with 9 nucleotides matching TRBD1. This CDR3 comprises 17 residues. The germline V gene encodes CDR1 SNHLY and CDR2 FYNNEI. With 6 bases clipped from V and 0 bases from J, the junction kept 9 bases outside the gene matches.

The chain uses TRBV4-3 and TRBJ2-1; D gene uncertain. The V gene's germline CDR1 is LGHNA and CDR2 YSLEER. Trimming cost V 1 base and J 4 bases, with 8 bases left between them. The length of the CDR3 is 14 residues. The CDR3 DNA follows: TGCGCCAGCAGCCAAGGGCTACAATACAATGAGCAGTTCTTC. This translates into CASSQGLQYNEQFF.

In regard to this clone: The same CDR3 is also encoded by other DNA sequences in this sample. J is TRBJ2-1 and V is TRBV7-2; the match to TRBD2 covers 11 bases. The germline V gene encodes CDR1 SGHTA and CDR2 FQGNSA. V gave up 1 base and J gave up 7 bases; unmatched junction bases: 6. The CDR3 length is 16 residues. The CDR3 sequence: CASSLVGTSGGNEQFF. The CDR3 bases are TGTGCCAGCAGCTTAGTAGGGACTAGCGGCGGAAATGAGCAGTTCTTC. Full variable domain (missing parts from reference TRBV7-2 and TRBJ2-1): GAGVSQSPSNKVTEKGKDVELRCDPISGHTALYWYRQSLGQGLEFLIYFQGNSAPDKSGLPSDRFSAERTGGSVSTLTIQRTQQEDSAVYLCASSLVGTSGGNEQFFGPGTRLTVL.

This clone was picked up one time. This sequence joins TRBV28 and TRBJ1-3; 7 bases are shared with TRBD1. The CDR3 spans 12 residues. J gave up 6 bases and V 6 bases, and 2 bases lay outside the gene matches. Looked up from germline, CDR1 is MDHEN and CDR2 is SYDVKM. The CDR3 reads CASRKGANTIYF. CDR3 nucleotides: TGTGCCAGCAGGAAGGGGGCAAACACCATATATTTT.

The chain carries TRBV6-6 and TRBJ1-1, with 7 bases lining up with TRBD1. Per germline, CDR1 MNHNY and CDR2 SVGAGI (reference sequence). V shed 6 bases, J shed 5 bases, and the junction held 9 bases outside the gene matches. This CDR3 comprises 14 residues. CDR3 nucleotide sequence: TGTGCCAGCAGCTCTCAGGGGGGTTTTACTGAAGCTTTCTTT. Amino acid sequence: CASSSQGGFTEAFF.

The gene calls are TRBV4-1 and TRBJ1-6; D possibly corresponds to TRBD1 (6 bases). V lost 1 base to trimming and J lost 8 bases, with 15 bases between them. Germline lookup yields CDR1 MGHRA and CDR2 YSYEKL. CDR3 length equals 16 residues. This CDR3 is CASSQGGGGLDSPLHF. The CDR3 nucleotides read TGCGCCAGCAGCCAAGGAGGGGGTGGTTTAGATTCACCCCTCCACTTT.

The rearrangement links TRBV5-1 to TRBJ2-5; TRBD2 matches at 7 bases. The CDR3 is 14 amino acids. Trimming at V came to 4 bases and at J to 5 bases, leaving 8 bases not matched to a gene. In germline, CDR1 is SGHRS, CDR2 YFSETQ. CDR3 DNA sequence: TGCGCCAGCAGCCTACGGACTAGTTTGGAGACCCAGTACTTC. Its protein product is CASSLRTSLETQYF.

The chain employs TRBV9 and TRBJ2-1; D tentatively reads TRBD1 or TRBD2 (6 bases each). CDR3 size: 14 residues. V gave up 7 bases and J gave up 10 bases, with 21 bases separating them. CDR1 is SGDLS and CDR2 is YYNGEE in the germline V gene. CDR3 nucleotides: TGTGCCAGCGGTTCCGGGGGCCCCGGGGCGGAGCAGTTCTTC. This gives the protein CASGSGGPGAEQFF.

The rearrangement joins TRBV5-8 to TRBJ2-5, with D perhaps assigned TRBD1 or TRBD2 (5 bases each). Germline CDR1 is SGHTS and CDR2 is YDEGEE. V was pared by 5 bases and J by 4 bases, with 12 bases between. The CDR3 sequence is 13 residues long. As DNA, the CDR3 is TGTGCCAGCAGAGAGGTGAGGGGAGAGACCCAGTACTTC. It codes for CASREVRGETQYF.

The chain employs TRBV5-4 and TRBJ2-1; TRBD1 might be the D (5 bases). V lost 0 bases, J lost 0 bases, and 10 bases lay in between. The CDR3 runs to 16 residues. CDR1 is SGHNT, CDR2 YYREEE, per germline (reference sequence). DNA of the CDR3: TGTGCCAGCAGCTTGGGGGGCAGGAGCTCCTACAATGAGCAGTTCTTC. Its translation is CASSLGGRSSYNEQFF.

The chain links TRBV28 to TRBJ1-1; 8 bases map to TRBD1. The CDR3 is 15 residues long. Germline V CDR1 and CDR2: MDHEN, SYDVKM. The junction had 7 bases not matched to a gene; V was cut back by 5 bases and J by 2 bases. In nucleotides, the CDR3 is TGTGCCAGCAGTACTCACGGACAGGGTAACACTGAAGCTTTCTTT. As protein: CASSTHGQGNTEAFF.

CDR3 in amino acids: CAWSLGGDSFLFTF. CDR3 in DNA: TGTGCCTGGAGCCTAGGGGGGGACAGCTTCTTGTTCACCTTC. The J gene is TRBJ1-2, the V gene TRBV30; TRBD1 matches at 7 bases. Germline CDR1 and CDR2: GTSNPN and SVGIG (reference sequence). The CDR3 totals 14 residues. V trimming: 3 bases; J trimming: 13 bases; junction bases outside the gene matches: 17. The full variable domain, with the rest looked up from reference TRBV30 and TRBJ1-2, is SQTIHQWPATLVQPVGSPLSLECTVEGTSNPNLYWYRQAAGRGLQLLFYSVGIGQISSEVPQNLSASRPQDRQFILSSKKLLLSDSGFYLCAWSLGGDSFLFTFGSGTRLTVV.

V is TRBV6-5 and J is TRBJ1-2; D is ambiguous. The germline V gene has CDR1 MNHEY and CDR2 SVGAGI. The CDR3 spans 12 residues. Trimming left V 6 bases short and J 0 bases short, with 5 bases between. Here the CDR3 reads CASSGSNYGYTF. The CDR3, as DNA: TGTGCCAGCAGCGGATCTAACTATGGCTACACCTTC.

CDR3 amino acids: CASSPGTETYEQYV. The CDR3 nucleotides are TGTGCCAGCTCACCAGGGACAGAGACCTACGAGCAGTACGTC. The V gene is TRBV18, the J gene TRBJ2-7; 7 bases are a match to TRBD1. The CDR3 runs 14 residues. CDR1 is KGHSH, CDR2 LQKENI, per germline. The ends lost 2 bases at V and 2 bases at J; junction bases unmatched: 3.

This clone was detected only once. This chain uses TRBV13 with TRBJ2-3; unclear D gene. V lost 5 bases to trimming and J lost 0 bases, with 6 bases between them. In germline, CDR1 is PRHDT, CDR2 FYEKMQ (reference sequence). The CDR3 consists of 13 residues. This CDR3 is CASSVFSTDTQYF. The CDR3 DNA sequence: TGTGCCAGCAGCGTATTTAGCACAGATACGCAGTATTTT.

The V call is TRBV30, the J call TRBJ1-1, with a possible D match to TRBD1 (5 bases). The CDR3 contains 11 residues. Germline assignment: CDR1 GTSNPN and CDR2 SVGIG (reference sequence). The V and J ends lost 5 bases and 5 bases respectively, with 9 bases between them. CDR3 region: CAWGKGTEAFF. In DNA form, the CDR3 reads TGTGCCTGGGGGAAGGGGACTGAAGCTTTCTTT.

The chain uses TRBV6-5 and TRBJ1-5, with D possibly matching TRBD1 (5 bases). V was clipped by 6 bases and J by 7 bases, with 13 bases between them. Germline lookup yields CDR1 MNHEY and CDR2 SVGAGI. The CDR3 consists of 13 residues. The CDR3, as DNA: TGTGCCAGCAGCCCAGACGGGGCGCAGCCCCAGCATTTT. Translating gives CASSPDGAQPQHF.

This clone appeared once. The genes are TRBV28 and TRBJ1-5, with D perhaps TRBD1 (5 bases). Germline-derived CDR1 and CDR2 are MDHEN and SYDVKM. The CDR3 totals 15 residues. V dropped 3 bases and J dropped 6 bases, with 15 bases sitting between them. In nucleotides, the CDR3 is TGTGCCAGCAGTTTTTTGGGGGACGCGGGTCAGCCCCAGCATTTT. This encodes CASSFLGDAGQPQHF.

DNA of the CDR3: TGTGCCTGGGGCGGACAATTCAATCAGCCCCAGCATTTT. This encodes CAWGGQFNQPQHF. The rearrangement links TRBV30 to TRBJ1-5, with D possibly TRBD1 on 5 matching bases. The CDR3 spans 13 residues. Germline CDR1 reads GTSNPN; CDR2 reads SVGIG (reference sequence). Trimming stripped 5 bases from V and 3 bases from J, with 11 bases between.

Turning to this clone: A junction end diverges from the germline sequence, so it may reflect a read error. The chain uses TRBV30 and TRBJ2-1, with 9 bases lining up with TRBD2. In germline, CDR1 is GTSNPN, CDR2 SVGIG (reference sequence). The CDR3 loop spans 14 amino acids. The CDR3 loop reads CAWSVGLAGRDLIF. The CDR3 bases are TGTGCCTGGAGTGTTGGGCTAGCGGGAAGGGACCTAATCTTC.

The chain couples TRBV10-3 to TRBJ1-3; TRBD1 is a possible D gene (6 bases). Germline V lookup: CDR1 ENHRY, CDR2 SYGVKD. With 6 bases removed from V and 2 bases from J, the gap between germline ends came to 11 bases. CDR3 size: 14 residues. CDR3 residues: CAIRTGTTGNTIYF. The CDR3 nucleotides are TGTGCCATCAGGACCGGGACAACTGGAAACACCATATATTTT.

The gene calls are TRBV15 and TRBJ1-1, with 7 bases matching TRBD1. CDR1 is LNHNV, CDR2 YYDKDF, per germline (reference sequence). Trimming took 4 bases from V and 11 from J; bases not matched to a gene: 7. The CDR3 contains 12 residues. CDR3 nucleotide sequence: TGTGCCACCAGCAAGGCTACAGGGGAGGCTTTCTTT. It encodes CATSKATGEAFF.

The chain couples TRBV6-5 to TRBJ2-2; D gene ambiguous. Germline V CDR1 and CDR2: MNHEY, SVGAGI. This CDR3 is 12 amino acids long. Trimming pared 5 bases from V and 0 bases from J, leaving 1 base between. The CDR3 loop is CASSPNTGELFF. The CDR3 DNA reads TGTGCCAGCAGTCCGAACACCGGGGAGCTGTTTTTT.

The gene calls are TRBV5-1 and TRBJ2-5, with D possibly TRBD2 on 6 matching bases. CDR1 is SGHRS and CDR2 is YFSETQ in the germline V gene. Trimming pared 4 bases from V and 2 bases from J, leaving 12 bases between. CDR3 length equals 14 residues. The CDR3 DNA reads TGCGCCAGCAGCAATGCGGGGCAGCAAGAGACCCAGTACTTC. This codes for CASSNAGQQETQYF. The entire variable domain, with the rest obtained from reference TRBV5-1 and TRBJ2-5, is as follows: KAGVTQTPRYLIKTRGQQVTLSCSPISGHRSVSWYQQTPGQGLQFLFEYFSETQRNKGNFPGRFSGRQFSNSRSEMNVSTLELGDSALYLCASSNAGQQETQYFGPGTRLLVL.

This chain joins TRBV7-3 and TRBJ2-2; D gene ambiguous. Trimming removed 4 bases from V and 0 bases from J, with 3 bases in between. The CDR3 runs 13 residues. Germline CDR1 SGHTA, CDR2 FQGTGA. The CDR3 DNA is TGTGCCAGCAGCTCCGCGAACACCGGGGAGCTGTTTTTT. Translation gives CASSSANTGELFF.

The chain employs TRBV10-3 and TRBJ2-3; D is unclear. CDR1 is ENHRY and CDR2 is SYGVKD in the germline V gene. The V end lost 6 bases, the J end lost 0 bases, and 1 base lay between the germline ends. The length of the CDR3 is 11 residues. This CDR3 reads CAISSTDTQYF. The DNA for the CDR3 is TGTGCCATCAGCAGCACAGATACGCAGTATTTT.

The J gene is TRBJ2-5, the V gene TRBV5-1; D is undetermined. CDR1 is SGHRS, CDR2 YFSETQ, per germline. This CDR3 is built from 12 residues. The germline V and J ends were trimmed by 5 bases and 4 bases, with 9 bases remaining between them. The CDR3 spells CASREGSETQYF. CDR3 DNA: TGCGCCAGCAGGGAAGGGTCAGAGACCCAGTACTTC.

The gene calls are TRBV9 and TRBJ1-3; no clear D. The CDR3 covers 16 residues. Germline values: CDR1 SGDLS, CDR2 YYNGEE. V was clipped by 3 bases and J by 4 bases, with 17 bases between them. The DNA for the CDR3 is TGTGCCAGCAGCGCCTCGATAAGGGAAAGGGGAAACACCATATATTTT. Encoded protein: CASSASIRERGNTIYF.

The chain joins TRBV6-1 to TRBJ2-1; 7 positions agree with TRBD2. Germline trimming cut 4 bases from V and 2 bases from J; bases unmatched to any gene: 14. CDR1 and CDR2 from the germline V gene are MNHNS and SASEGT. CDR3 length equals 18 residues. The CDR3 DNA is TGTGCCAGCAGTGCCCTCCCGGGGCGGGGGAGGGCCTACAATGAGCAGTTCTTC. Its protein product is CASSALPGRGRAYNEQFF.

The V gene is TRBV18, the J gene TRBJ2-5; D gene unclear. Trimming left V 3 bases short and J 2 bases short, with 4 bases between. This CDR3 contains 12 residues. Per the germline V gene, CDR1 is KGHSH and CDR2 is LQKENI. The CDR3 sequence is CASSPAQETQYF. The CDR3 DNA reads TGTGCCAGCTCACCCGCGCAAGAGACCCAGTACTTC.

V and J are TRBV5-1 and TRBJ2-5; perhaps TRBD2 as D (5 bases). Germline loops: CDR1 SGHRS, CDR2 YFSETQ. Trimming removed 0 bases from V and 4 bases from J, with 7 bases in between. CDR3 size: 13 residues. The CDR3 nucleotides are TGCGCCAGCAGCTTGGGGAGCGGAGAGACCCAGTACTTC. This codes for CASSLGSGETQYF.

This clone has only one observation. The CDR3 region is CASSGLAGPTGELFF. The CDR3 DNA is TGTGCCAGCAGCGGACTAGCGGGACCTACCGGGGAGCTGTTTTTT. V is TRBV7-8 and J is TRBJ2-2; 12 bases are shared with TRBD2. The CDR3 totals 15 residues. Germline CDR1 is SGHVS and CDR2 is FQNEAQ. V was pared by 5 bases and J by 5 bases, with 3 bases of the junction left unmatched.